These 2 T cell receptor beta chains share one sample of origin, sequenced in a study of response to subunit inactivated influenza vaccine. TCRdb analysed the RT-PCR reads with MiXCR anew, one entry per CDR3 protein. The repertoire consists of about 580,000 distinct CDR3 sequences, with around 13% occurring once and the leading ten covering roughly 11%. Sequencing was performed on PBMCs from blood, taken 11 to 12 days after vaccination. These receptors originate from a man in his fifties or sixties who received an inactivated influenza vaccine.

To note about this clonotype: A clone one base away is much larger, so this may be a read error. This chain connects TRBV12-3 or TRBV12-4 to TRBJ1-5; tentatively, D is TRBD1 (5 bases). Trimming pared 2 bases from V and 5 bases from J, leaving 7 bases between. There are 13 residues in the CDR3. CDR3 DNA sequence: TGTGCCAGCAGTTTAACGACAGATCAGCCCCAGCATTTT. It yields the protein CASSLTTDQPQHF.

This clonotype was seen a handful of times. The chain couples TRBV12-3 or TRBV12-4 to TRBJ2-7, with D maybe TRBD2 (6 bases). The CDR3 runs to 14 residues. Trimming took off 8 bases at V and 2 bases at J, with 16 bases between the two ends. The CDR3 here is CASPLEGTAYEQYF. CDR3 sequence (DNA): TGTGCCAGCCCCCTGGAGGGGACTGCCTACGAGCAGTACTTC.